This entry lists 23 T cell receptor beta chains sequenced from one sample in a study of blood T cell repertoires in COVID-19. The assay was immunoSEQ multiplex PCR, and TCRdb's table has in-frame clones only and misses some. The sample has 200,000 to 250,000 clones; around 82% are singletons. The material sequenced was PBMCs or T cells enriched from blood (not recorded which). These receptors were taken from a woman aged 45-60 years who had been exposed to COVID-19.

The chain couples TRBV4-3 to TRBJ2-3, with TRBD2 matching 15 bases. Trimming took 0 bases from V and 4 from J; bases not matched to a gene: 8. Germline V CDR1 and CDR2: LGHNA, YSLEER. This CDR3 comprises 19 residues. CDR3 sequence: CASSQDLGGLAGGADTQYF. The CDR3 DNA reads as TGCGCCAGCAGCCAAGATTTGGGCGGACTAGCGGGGGGGGCAGATACGCAGTATTTT.

The rearrangement uses TRBV6-5 and TRBJ1-1; 8 positions match TRBD1. CDR1 is MNHEY, CDR2 SVGAGI, per germline. The CDR3 contains 13 residues. V dropped 5 bases and J dropped 4; count of bases not matched to a gene: 3. The CDR3 DNA sequence: TGTGCCAGCAGTCTCAGGGGGCGCACTGAAGCTTTCTTT. Translation gives CASSLRGRTEAFF.

V gene TRBV19 combines with J gene TRBJ1-2, with 9 bases aligning to TRBD1. Germline CDR1 is LNHDA and CDR2 is SQIVND (reference sequence). The CDR3 spans 14 residues. Germline trimming cut 7 bases from V and 4 bases from J; bases unmatched to any gene: 7. The CDR3 DNA reads TGTGCCAGTACTAAGGTGACAGGGGGCTATGGCTACACCTTC. Amino acid sequence: CASTKVTGGYGYTF. Together with reference TRBV19 and TRBJ1-2, the CDR3 gives the full variable domain: DGGITQSPKYLFRKEGQNVTLSCEQNLNHDAMYWYRQDPGQGLRLIYYSQIVNDFQKGDIAEGYSVSREKKESFPLTVTSAQKNPTAFYLCASTKVTGGYGYTFGSGTRLTVV.

In this sample, this clone turned up once. This chain uses TRBV6-5 with TRBJ2-3; TRBD2 matches at 8 bases. Germline lookup yields CDR1 MNHEY and CDR2 SVGAGI. The CDR3 runs to 16 residues. Trimming took 2 bases from V and 3 from J; bases not matched to a gene: 7. CDR3 amino acids: CASSYNPGLVTDTQYF. Written as DNA, the CDR3 is TGTGCCAGCAGTTACAACCCGGGACTAGTAACAGATACGCAGTATTTT.

The CDR3 region is CATSDSAPSGQKEFYGYTF. In DNA form, the CDR3 reads TGTGCCACCAGTGATTCCGCCCCGTCGGGACAGAAGGAATTCTATGGCTACACCTTC. V gene TRBV24-1 combines with J gene TRBJ1-2; 7 nucleotides match TRBD1. The V segment lost 2 bases and the J segment 4 bases; nucleotides outside the gene matches: 18. Germline loops: CDR1 KGHDR, CDR2 SFDVKD. CDR3 size: 19 residues.

The chain employs TRBV13 and TRBJ1-1; TRBD1 agrees at 9 bases. The CDR3 totals 17 residues. Germline trimming cut 5 bases from V and 2 bases from J; bases unmatched to any gene: 12. CDR1 and CDR2 from the germline V gene are PRHDT and FYEKMQ (reference sequence). The CDR3 region has the DNA TGTGCCAGCAGCGTAACTACAGGGGGCGAAGGAAACACTGAAGCTTTCTTT. Amino acids: CASSVTTGGEGNTEAFF.

The J gene is TRBJ1-1, the V gene TRBV19; no clear D gene. Germline CDR1 and CDR2: LNHDA and SQIVND (reference sequence). Trimming cost V 3 bases and J 0 bases, with 5 bases left between them. This CDR3 is built from 13 residues. The CDR3 region is CASSIAVNTEAFF. DNA for the CDR3: TGTGCCAGTAGTATTGCGGTGAACACTGAAGCTTTCTTT.

This chain connects TRBV6-2 or TRBV6-3 to TRBJ2-1, with 12 bases fitting TRBD2. With V trimmed by 2 bases and J by 3 bases, 2 bases remained unmatched. The CDR3 sequence is 16 residues long. Germline CDR1 is MNHEY and CDR2 is SVGEGT. The CDR3 DNA reads TGTGCCAGCAGTTACAGGGGACTAGCGGGCTACAATGAGCAGTTCTTC. Encoded protein: CASSYRGLAGYNEQFF.

The rearrangement uses TRBV3-1 (or the pseudogene TRBV3-2) and TRBJ1-1, with D hard to call. V lost 1 base, J lost 6 bases, and 6 bases lay in between. This CDR3 is built from 12 residues. From germline, CDR1 is LGHDT and CDR2 YNNKEL (reference sequence). CDR3 in amino acids: CASSQALSEAFF. CDR3 nucleotides: TGTGCCAGCAGCCAAGCCCTCTCTGAAGCTTTCTTT.

This clone was found once. The chain combines TRBV9 with TRBJ1-1, with D maybe TRBD1 (6 bases). Germline V gene lookup returns CDR1 SGDLS and CDR2 YYNGEE. This CDR3 has 17 residues. The germline V and J ends were trimmed by 2 bases and 0 bases, with 17 bases remaining between them. CDR3 in amino acids: CASSVGAGRMMNTEAFF. Here the CDR3 DNA reads TGTGCCAGCAGCGTGGGGGCAGGGAGAATGATGAACACTGAAGCTTTCTTT. Variable domain in full (rest from reference TRBV9 and TRBJ1-1): DSGVTQTPKHLITATGQRVTLRCSPRSGDLSVYWYQQSLDQGLQFLIQYYNGEERAKGNILERFSAQQFPDLHSELNLSSLELGDSALYFCASSVGAGRMMNTEAFFGQGTRLTVV.

This chain joins TRBV29-1 and TRBJ1-1, with 9 bases identical to TRBD1. V was clipped by 6 bases and J by 5 bases; unmatched bases: 13. The germline CDR1 and CDR2 sequences are SQVTM and ANQGSEA. CDR3 length: 15 amino acids. The CDR3 DNA follows: TGCAGCGTCAAAAACCCGGACAGGGGAGGGACTGAAGCTTTCTTT. Encoded protein: CSVKNPDRGGTEAFF.

The chain is built from TRBV28 and TRBJ1-2; D is uncertain. Trimming shortened V by 3 bases and J by 4 bases, and 15 bases separated the two germline ends. The CDR3 is made up of 15 amino acids. Germline V lookup: CDR1 MDHEN, CDR2 SYDVKM. DNA for the CDR3: TGTGCCAGCAGTTTTTCTATCGACGGACTCTATGGCTACACCTTC. This encodes CASSFSIDGLYGYTF.

The chain uses TRBV4-3 and TRBJ1-2; D gene unclear. The CDR3 loop spans 12 amino acids. Germline CDR1 is LGHNA and CDR2 is YSLEER. The V end was cut by 3 bases, the J end by 5 bases, with 7 bases between. The CDR3 loop is CASSHTSYGYTF. In DNA form, the CDR3 reads TGCGCCAGCAGCCATACCAGTTATGGCTACACCTTC.

The V call is TRBV2, the J call TRBJ2-1; perhaps TRBD2 as D (6 bases). Germline V CDR1 and CDR2: SNHLY, FYNNEI. This CDR3 contains 14 residues. The V end was cut by 6 bases, the J end by 8 bases, with 17 bases between. CDR3 sequence: CASRQGYAGHEQFF. CDR3 nucleotides: TGTGCCAGCAGGCAAGGGTATGCGGGACATGAGCAGTTCTTC.

This chain connects TRBV5-8 to TRBJ1-6; 7 positions agree with TRBD1. CDR1 is SGHTS, CDR2 YDEGEE, per germline. V gave up 3 bases and J gave up 7 bases; unmatched junction bases: 4. CDR3 length: 14 residues. The CDR3 DNA reads TGTGCCAGCAGCTACAGGGGCAGGAATTCACCCCTCCACTTT. Encoded protein: CASSYRGRNSPLHF.

The chain combines TRBV14 with TRBJ1-5; 7 bases align to TRBD1. The V gene end was trimmed by 0 bases and the J gene end by 1 base; junction bases not matched to a gene: 18. The CDR3 runs to 21 residues. Germline V gene data show CDR1 as SGHDN and CDR2 as FVKESK. The CDR3 DNA sequence: TGTGCCAGCAGCCAAGATAGATGTCGAGACAGGGCCCCCAAGAGCAATCAGCCCCAGCATTTT. This codes for CASSQDRCRDRAPKSNQPQHF.

This chain links TRBV18 with TRBJ2-3, with 10 bases aligning to TRBD2. The V and J ends lost 4 bases and 5 bases, in that order; junction bases with no gene match: 9. This CDR3 is built from 16 residues. From germline, CDR1 is KGHSH and CDR2 LQKENI. CDR3 sequence (DNA): TGTGCCAGCTCACGAGCAGCGGGGGGGCGCGGAGATACGCAGTATTTT. Protein product: CASSRAAGGRGDTQYF.

The chain carries TRBV5-5 and TRBJ1-1; D unresolved. Germline CDR1 and CDR2: SGHKS and YYEKEE (reference sequence). This CDR3 region has 15 residues. V was cut by 1 base and J by 0 bases, with 10 bases left in between. CDR3 loop: CASSLFEALNTEAFF. CDR3 nucleotide sequence: TGTGCCAGCAGCTTGTTTGAGGCCTTGAACACTGAAGCTTTCTTT. The variable domain in full, completed from reference TRBV5-5 and TRBJ1-1, reads DAGVTQSPTHLIKTRGQQVTLRCSPISGHKSVSWYQQVLGQGPQFIFQYYEKEERGRGNFPDRFSARQFPNYSSELNVNALLLGDSALYLCASSLFEALNTEAFFGQGTRLTVV.

This clone was observed once. The genes are TRBV4-2 and TRBJ1-1; TRBD1 might be the D (6 bases). Germline CDR1 reads LGHNA; CDR2 reads YNFKEQ. The CDR3 is made up of 14 amino acids. V was trimmed by 0 bases and J by 11 bases, leaving 16 bases between them. CDR3 region: CASSQEGRDTDAFF. The CDR3 coding sequence is TGTGCCAGCAGCCAAGAGGGTCGGGACACAGACGCTTTCTTT.

This chain connects TRBV6-5 to TRBJ1-4; D uncertain. The ends were cut back, 5 bases at V and 0 bases at J, with 10 bases in the middle. The V gene's germline CDR1 is MNHEY and CDR2 SVGAGI. CDR3 size: 15 residues. This CDR3 is CASSRSLTTNEKLFF. The CDR3, as DNA: TGTGCCAGCAGTCGGTCCCTGACAACTAATGAAAAACTGTTTTTT.

This chain links TRBV9 with TRBJ1-3, with 8 bases lining up with TRBD1. This CDR3 is 15 amino acids long. Germline assignment: CDR1 SGDLS and CDR2 YYNGEE. Trimming at V came to 5 bases and at J to 4 bases, leaving 8 bases not matched to a gene. CDR3 coding DNA: TGTGCCAGCAGTGCGACAGGGGACGTGGGAAACACCATATATTTT. Translating gives CASSATGDVGNTIYF.

This clone was counted a single time. The CDR3 protein is CASSSGGVLTEAFF. CDR3 sequence (DNA): TGTGCCAGCAGTTCGGGAGGAGTACTCACTGAAGCTTTCTTT. The chain couples TRBV28 to TRBJ1-1; D call uncertain. V lost 4 bases, J lost 4 bases, and 13 bases lay in between. CDR3 length: 14 amino acids. From germline, CDR1 is MDHEN and CDR2 SYDVKM. The entire variable domain, with the rest obtained from reference TRBV28 and TRBJ1-1, is as follows: DVKVTQSSRYLVKRTGEKVFLECVQDMDHENMFWYRQDPGLGLRLIYFSYDVKMKEKGDIPEGYSVSREKKERFSLILESASTNQTSMYLCASSSGGVLTEAFFGQGTRLTVV.

The chain has TRBV7-9 and TRBJ2-5; 12 bases match TRBD2. The J segment lost 2 bases and the V segment lost 5 bases, leaving 3 bases of the junction unmatched. Germline V CDR1 and CDR2: SEHNR, FQNEAQ (reference sequence). The CDR3 sequence is 15 residues long. DNA for the CDR3: TGTGCCAGCAGCAGAGGACTAGCGGGGCAAGAGACCCAGTACTTC. Amino acid sequence: CASSRGLAGQETQYF.